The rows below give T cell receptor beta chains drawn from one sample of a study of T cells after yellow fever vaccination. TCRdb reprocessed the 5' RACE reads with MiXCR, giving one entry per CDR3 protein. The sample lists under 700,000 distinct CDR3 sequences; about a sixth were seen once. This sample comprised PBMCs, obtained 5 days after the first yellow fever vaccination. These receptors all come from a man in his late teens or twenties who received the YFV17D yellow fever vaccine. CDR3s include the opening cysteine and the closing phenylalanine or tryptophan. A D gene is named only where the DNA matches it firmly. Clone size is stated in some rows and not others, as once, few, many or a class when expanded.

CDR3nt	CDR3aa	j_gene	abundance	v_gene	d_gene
TGTGCCAGCAGCCCTCAGACGGACAGGGGCAATGAGCAGTTCTTC	CASSPQTDRGNEQFF	TRBJ2-1	.	TRBV7-2	TRBD1
TGCAGCGTTAACGATGGTCCGGGTGAAAAACTGTTTTTT	CSVNDGPGEKLFF	TRBJ1-4	few	TRBV29-1	.
TGTGCCAGCAGTGCCCGGGACAGGGCAGTCTATGGCTACACCTTC	CASSARDRAVYGYTF	TRBJ1-2	.	TRBV12-3/TRBV12-4	TRBD1
TGTGCCAGCTCACCACCGCTAGGGTTCTCCTACGAGCAGTACTTC	CASSPPLGFSYEQYF	TRBJ2-7	.	TRBV18	.
TGTGCCAGCACCTGGACAGGGAAGAACACCGGGGAGCTGTTTTTT	CASTWTGKNTGELFF	TRBJ2-2	few	TRBV2	TRBD1
TGTGCCAGCAGTTACGGGCAGTGGCAGGGGGCCTACGAGCAGTACTTC	CASSYGQWQGAYEQYF	TRBJ2-7	few	TRBV6-5	TRBD1
TGTGCCAGCAGCCGGGGGACCCAGGAGCAGTTCTTC	CASSRGTQEQFF	TRBJ2-1	.	TRBV9	.
TGTGCCAGCAGCGGAGTTTCAACCTACACAGATACGCAGTATTTT	CASSGVSTYTDTQYF	TRBJ2-3	few	TRBV27	.
TGCGCCAGCAGCCAAGAGGGACTATCTTCTCCTGAGCAGTTCTTC	CASSQEGLSSPEQFF	TRBJ2-1	few	TRBV4-3	TRBD2
TGCGCCAGCAGCCAAGGAAGGCCCCCAGATACGCAGTATTTT	CASSQGRPPDTQYF	TRBJ2-3	.	TRBV4-3	.
TGTGCCAGCAGGCAGGTTAGCTCCTACAATGAGCAGTTCTTC	CASRQVSSYNEQFF	TRBJ2-1	.	TRBV9	.
TGTGCCAGCAGCTTAGGGCCCTCAACTGGACAGACCGGGGAGCTGTTTTTT	CASSLGPSTGQTGELFF	TRBJ2-2	.	TRBV11-3	.
TGTGCCAGCAGTATCGGACAGGGAGGAAATTCACCCCTCCACTTT	CASSIGQGGNSPLHF	TRBJ1-6	few	TRBV27	TRBD1
TGTGCCAGCAGCCTAGAGGCAAGTTGGGATTCGTACGAGCAGTACTTC	CASSLEASWDSYEQYF	TRBJ2-7	few	TRBV14	.
TGCGCCAGCAGCTTGGGAGGGCCCTTGGGCGAGCAGTTCTTC	CASSLGGPLGEQFF	TRBJ2-1	few	TRBV5-1	.
TGCGCCAGCAGCTCGACTAGCGGGTCCTACACCTACAATGAGCAGTTCTTC	CASSSTSGSYTYNEQFF	TRBJ2-1	.	TRBV5-1	TRBD2
TGCAGTGCTAGGGACGTTAATGAAAAACTGTTTTTT	CSARDVNEKLFF	TRBJ1-4	.	TRBV20-1	.
TGTGCCAGCAGCTTAATGGGACAGGGGGCTCCCAATGAGCAGTTCTTC	CASSLMGQGAPNEQFF	TRBJ2-1	few	TRBV7-3	TRBD1